What follows are 11 T cell receptor beta chains derived from one specimen sequenced in a study of T cell responses to AZD1222 COVID-19 vaccine. The protocol was immunoSEQ multiplex PCR, while the TCRdb copy is restricted to in-frame clones and leaves out a portion. Of 77,000 or so clones in the sample, 91% are singletons; the top ten hold approximately 30%. The material was peripheral blood, obtained 28 days after the second AZD1222 dose. The source is an adult who received the AZD1222 COVID-19 vaccine.

The gene calls are TRBV29-1 and TRBJ1-1; TRBD1 agrees at 7 bases. V gave up 7 bases and J gave up 0 bases; unmatched junction bases: 2. The CDR3 is 12 amino acids. CDR1 and CDR2 from the germline V gene are SQVTM and ANQGSEA. The CDR3: CSGDRLNTEAFF. The CDR3 nucleotides read TGCAGCGGGGACAGACTGAACACTGAAGCTTTCTTT.

The chain uses TRBV13 and TRBJ2-1, with 15 bases lining up with TRBD2. From germline, CDR1 is PRHDT and CDR2 FYEKMQ (reference sequence). Unmatched junction bases numbered 5, after V lost 3 bases and J lost 8 bases. This CDR3 is 16 amino acids long. The CDR3 reads CASSFRTSGRAYEQFF. CDR3 in DNA: TGTGCCAGCAGCTTCCGGACTAGCGGGAGGGCCTATGAGCAGTTCTTC.

The table lists this clone with a count of one. V and J are TRBV27 and TRBJ1-5; 11 nucleotides agree with TRBD1. The germline CDR1 and CDR2 sequences are MNHEY and SMNVEV (reference sequence). V lost 0 bases to trimming and J lost 2 bases; unmatched junction nucleotides: 15. This CDR3 is 21 amino acids long. This CDR3 is CASSLSITVGQGDGGNQPQHF. DNA of the CDR3: TGTGCCAGCAGTTTATCGATAACGGTGGGACAGGGGGACGGAGGCAATCAGCCCCAGCATTTT.

The chain employs TRBV27 and TRBJ2-1; D possibly corresponds to TRBD2 (6 bases). The ends were cut back, 0 bases at V and 2 bases at J, with 11 bases in the middle. This CDR3 is 16 amino acids long. CDR1 MNHEY and CDR2 SMNVEV come from the germline V gene (reference sequence). The CDR3 bases are TGTGCCAGCAGTTTATCGAGCGGGTCCACCTACAATGAGCAGTTCTTC. Protein: CASSLSSGSTYNEQFF.

This sequence joins TRBV5-5 and TRBJ2-7; 9 bases map to TRBD1. The V gene end was trimmed by 3 bases and the J gene end by 3 bases; junction bases not matched to a gene: 4. CDR1 is SGHKS, CDR2 YYEKEE, per germline (reference sequence). The CDR3 has 14 amino acids. The CDR3 region has the DNA TGTGCCAGCAGCTCCGGGACAGGGAGCTACGAGCAGTACTTC. Protein sequence: CASSSGTGSYEQYF.

The V gene is TRBV3-1 (or the pseudogene TRBV3-2), the J gene TRBJ1-2, with a weak D call TRBD1 (5 bases). Germline CDR1 is LGHDT and CDR2 is YNNKEL (reference sequence). The CDR3 is 16 amino acids. V gave up 0 bases and J gave up 0 bases, with 11 bases separating them. CDR3 sequence: CASSQEEGDANYGYTF. CDR3 in DNA: TGTGCCAGCAGCCAAGAAGAAGGGGATGCTAACTATGGCTACACCTTC.

This chain joins TRBV6-4 and TRBJ1-1, with D tentatively TRBD1 (5 bases). Between the trimmed V and J ends, which lost 7 bases and 2 bases, there was a span of 17 bases. The germline V gene has CDR1 MRHNA and CDR2 SNTAGT. The CDR3 has 15 residues. CDR3 region: CASTRQRDENTEAFF. CDR3 DNA sequence: TGTGCCAGCACCCGACAGCGGGATGAAAACACTGAAGCTTTCTTT.

V is TRBV5-4 and J is TRBJ2-1, with D tentatively TRBD2 (5 bases). Trimming left V 2 bases short and J 2 bases short, with 23 bases between. Germline CDR1 and CDR2: SGHNT and YYREEE (reference sequence). The CDR3 extends over 19 amino acids. The CDR3 sequence is CASSFRLSQAVAPYNEQFF. The CDR3 bases are TGTGCCAGCAGCTTTAGGCTTTCCCAAGCGGTCGCACCCTACAATGAGCAGTTCTTC.

The chain uses TRBV19 and TRBJ2-7, with no clear D. Germline V gene data show CDR1 as LNHDA and CDR2 as SQIVND (reference sequence). The CDR3 totals 12 residues. Trimming shortened V by 6 bases and J by 6 bases, and 12 bases separated the two germline ends. CDR3 DNA: TGTGCCAGTAGGGGTCGTTTGGGCGAGCAGTACTTC. Residues: CASRGRLGEQYF.

V usage is TRBV5-5 and J usage is TRBJ2-5; D remains unclear. The V end lost 0 bases, the J end lost 0 bases, and 9 bases lay between the germline ends. CDR1 and CDR2 from the germline V gene are SGHKS and YYEKEE (reference sequence). The CDR3 contains 15 residues. The CDR3 DNA is TGTGCCAGCAGCTTGGACGGATGGTACCAAGAGACCCAGTACTTC. Translating gives CASSLDGWYQETQYF.

The chain carries TRBV9 and TRBJ2-2; 10 nucleotides line up with TRBD2. CDR1 and CDR2 (germline): SGDLS, YYNGEE. The CDR3 sequence is 17 residues long. J gave up 3 bases and V 4 bases, and 9 bases lay outside the gene matches. CDR3 amino acids: CASSFHWTSGYTGELFF. In DNA form, the CDR3 reads TGTGCCAGCAGCTTTCATTGGACTAGCGGATACACCGGGGAGCTGTTTTTT.